Shown below are 21 T cell receptor beta chains from a single sample sequenced in a study of blood T cell repertoires in COVID-19. TCRdb keeps only in-frame clones here, not all; method: immunoSEQ multiplex PCR. The sample has fewer than 400,000 clones, around nine tenths seen once; the top ten hold 10%. The specimen sequenced was PBMCs or T cells enriched from blood (not recorded which). These receptor sequences come from a woman aged 45-60 years who had recovered from COVID-19.

The rearrangement uses TRBV7-2 and TRBJ1-2, with D perhaps matching TRBD1 (5 bases). Looked up from germline, CDR1 is SGHTA and CDR2 is FQGNSA. This CDR3 has 15 residues. V was clipped by 4 bases and J by 2 bases, with 14 bases between them. The CDR3 here is CASSYGDRQNYGYTF. The DNA of the CDR3 is TGTGCCAGCAGCTATGGTGACAGACAAAACTATGGCTACACCTTC.

J is TRBJ2-2 and V is TRBV2, with D perhaps matching TRBD2 (5 bases). The CDR3 has 14 residues. The V end was cut by 6 bases, the J end by 5 bases, with 13 bases between. Looked up from germline, CDR1 is SNHLY and CDR2 is FYNNEI. The CDR3 spells CASRPVTRTGELFF. The CDR3 DNA reads as TGTGCCAGCAGGCCCGTCACTAGGACCGGGGAGCTGTTTTTT.

This clone appeared a few times. This chain's CDR3 is CASSTKGASGNTIYF. The CDR3 DNA reads as TGTGCCAGCAGCACAAAAGGGGCGAGTGGAAACACCATATATTTT. This chain connects TRBV3-1 (or the pseudogene TRBV3-2) to TRBJ1-3; maybe TRBD1 (5 bases). The V and J ends lost 5 bases and 3 bases respectively, with 14 bases between them. Germline values: CDR1 LGHDT, CDR2 YNNKEL (reference sequence). The CDR3 totals 15 residues.

The genes are TRBV5-5 and TRBJ2-1; TRBD2 might be the D (5 bases). The CDR3 extends over 14 amino acids. Trimming removed 3 bases at V and 10 bases at J, with 17 bases between. Germline V gene sequence: CDR1 SGHKS, CDR2 YYEKEE (reference sequence). The CDR3 region is CASSSRAPWKEQFF. CDR3 coding DNA: TGTGCCAGCAGCTCGAGGGCCCCATGGAAAGAGCAGTTCTTC.

The CDR3 reads CASSLARTGTDTQYF. The CDR3, as DNA: TGCGCCAGCAGCTTGGCCAGGACAGGCACAGATACGCAGTATTTT. The V and J genes are TRBV5-1 and TRBJ2-3, with D perhaps matching TRBD1 (6 bases). Trimming stripped 0 bases from V and 1 base from J, with 9 bases between. CDR1 is SGHRS, CDR2 YFSETQ, per germline. The CDR3 has 15 amino acids.

The chain joins TRBV30 to TRBJ1-4, with a possible D match to TRBD1 (5 bases). Germline values: CDR1 GTSNPN, CDR2 SVGIG (reference sequence). Trimming took off 4 bases at V and 1 base at J, with 13 bases between the two ends. The CDR3 extends over 15 amino acids. This CDR3 is CAWNPSGGTNEKLFF. The CDR3, as DNA: TGTGCCTGGAACCCCTCCGGGGGAACTAATGAAAAACTGTTTTTT.

The CDR3 coding sequence is TGCGCCAGCAGCCACCCAGCGACCTACGAGCAGTACTTC. It yields the protein CASSHPATYEQYF. V usage is TRBV5-1 and J usage is TRBJ2-7, with D uncertain. This CDR3 has 13 amino acids. The V gene's germline CDR1 is SGHRS and CDR2 YFSETQ. The V end lost 4 bases, the J end lost 2 bases, and 10 bases lay between the germline ends.

The chain links TRBV9 to TRBJ1-2; 8 nucleotides match TRBD1. The trim removed 0 bases at V and 6 bases at J, leaving 13 bases unmatched. The CDR3 extends over 17 amino acids. In germline, CDR1 is SGDLS, CDR2 YYNGEE. The CDR3: CASSVATLQQGGDGYTF. CDR3 nucleotides: TGTGCCAGCAGCGTAGCTACCTTACAACAGGGGGGAGATGGCTACACCTTC.

The chain is built from TRBV27 and TRBJ1-2; 7 positions agree with TRBD1. From germline, CDR1 is MNHEY and CDR2 SMNVEV (reference sequence). The J segment lost 4 bases and the V segment lost 3 bases, leaving 11 bases of the junction unmatched. The CDR3 is 16 residues long. Here the CDR3 reads CASSLNGNRGIYGYTF. CDR3 coding DNA: TGTGCCAGCAGTTTGAATGGTAACAGGGGAATCTATGGCTACACCTTC.

V gene TRBV2 combines with J gene TRBJ2-7, with TRBD1 matching over 9 bases. This CDR3 contains 15 residues. Germline trimming cut 6 bases from V and 4 bases from J; bases unmatched to any gene: 10. The germline V gene has CDR1 SNHLY and CDR2 FYNNEI. The CDR3 bases are TGTGCCAGCAGCATTGCCGGGACAGGGATTTACGAGCAGTACTTC. This codes for CASSIAGTGIYEQYF.

V usage is TRBV6-1 and J usage is TRBJ1-1; the D is unclear. Germline V CDR1 and CDR2: MNHNS, SASEGT. The V end was cut by 1 base, the J end by 6 bases, with 15 bases between. The CDR3 extends over 15 amino acids. The CDR3 bases are TGTGCCAGCAGTGAAGTCGGGTTTCCTGACCCTGAAGCTTTCTTT. Translated, it gives CASSEVGFPDPEAFF.

The V gene is TRBV28, the J gene TRBJ1-1; D is undetermined. This CDR3 comprises 13 residues. Trimming removed 7 bases from V and 5 bases from J, with 14 bases in between. The germline CDR1 and CDR2 sequences are MDHEN and SYDVKM. The CDR3 region has the DNA TGTGCCAGCATAGGTGGTGGGAGGACTGAAGCTTTCTTT. The encoded protein is CASIGGGRTEAFF. Drawing the rest from reference TRBV28 and TRBJ1-1, the complete variable domain is DVKVTQSSRYLVKRTGEKVFLECVQDMDHENMFWYRQDPGLGLRLIYFSYDVKMKEKGDIPEGYSVSREKKERFSLILESASTNQTSMYLCASIGGGRTEAFFGQGTRLTVV.

The chain recombines TRBV5-1 with TRBJ1-3, with 7 nucleotides matching TRBD1. The V gene end was trimmed by 2 bases and the J gene end by 4 bases; junction bases not matched to a gene: 3. The CDR3 loop spans 14 amino acids. From germline, CDR1 is SGHRS and CDR2 YFSETQ. CDR3 sequence (DNA): TGCGCCAGCAGCTTAACAGGGGAAGGAAACACCATATATTTT. Translation gives CASSLTGEGNTIYF.

The CDR3 DNA reads TGCGCCAGCAGCTATGGACAGGCGGGTGTTGGCTACACCTTC. Translating gives CASSYGQAGVGYTF. The chain is built from TRBV5-1 and TRBJ1-2; 7 positions agree with TRBD1. From germline, CDR1 is SGHRS and CDR2 YFSETQ. The V segment lost 3 bases and the J segment 7 bases; nucleotides outside the gene matches: 9. The CDR3 covers 14 residues.

In this sample, this clone turned up a few times. V usage is TRBV6-5 and J usage is TRBJ1-5; tentatively, D is TRBD1 (5 bases). Per germline, CDR1 MNHEY and CDR2 SVGAGI. V dropped 0 bases and J dropped 3 bases, with 9 bases sitting between them. The CDR3 covers 15 residues. CDR3 sequence reads: CASSYSYRPNQPQHF. CDR3 nucleotides: TGTGCCAGCAGTTACTCGTACAGGCCCAATCAGCCCCAGCATTTT.

This clone came up once. The chain couples TRBV9 to TRBJ2-2; 11 bases are a match to TRBD2. CDR1 and CDR2 (germline): SGDLS, YYNGEE. The CDR3 has 18 residues. V was clipped by 4 bases and J by 0 bases; unmatched bases: 8. The CDR3 coding sequence is TGTGCCAGCAGCCCCTCCGCTAGCGGGGGGCCGAACACCGGGGAGCTGTTTTTT. Translated, it gives CASSPSASGGPNTGELFF.

The rearrangement joins TRBV15 to TRBJ1-1; D unresolved. With 0 bases removed from V and 1 base from J, the gap between germline ends came to 12 bases. This CDR3 contains 16 residues. Germline CDR1 reads LNHNV; CDR2 reads YYDKDF (reference sequence). The CDR3 sequence: CATSRDLFEGNTEAFF. The CDR3 DNA is TGTGCCACCAGCAGAGATCTGTTCGAGGGGAACACTGAAGCTTTCTTT.

The chain links TRBV18 to TRBJ1-5; D is undetermined. In germline, CDR1 is KGHSH, CDR2 LQKENI. Deletions cut 4 bases from V and 5 bases from J, with 12 bases between. CDR3 length: 14 amino acids. The CDR3 is CASSRERTDQPQHF. The CDR3 nucleotides read TGTGCCAGCTCACGGGAGCGAACTGATCAGCCCCAGCATTTT.

This chain connects TRBV7-8 to TRBJ1-3, with 7 bases matching TRBD1. The CDR3 spans 16 residues. The V segment lost 3 bases and the J segment 2 bases; nucleotides outside the gene matches: 7. CDR1 is SGHVS, CDR2 FQNEAQ, per germline. DNA for the CDR3: TGTGCCAGCAGCTTGAGGACAGGCCGAACTGGAAACACCATATATTTT. Protein product: CASSLRTGRTGNTIYF. Complete variable domain (other parts from reference TRBV7-8 and TRBJ1-3): GAGVSQSPRYKVAKRGQDVALRCDPISGHVSLFWYQQALGQGPEFLTYFQNEAQLDKSGLPSDRFFAERPEGSVSTLKIQRTQQEDSAVYLCASSLRTGRTGNTIYFGEGSWLTVV.

The V and J genes are TRBV13 and TRBJ1-2, with D hard to call. V lost 5 bases and J 4 bases, leaving 11 bases between the germline ends. CDR1 is PRHDT and CDR2 is FYEKMQ in the germline V gene (reference sequence). This CDR3 comprises 13 residues. CDR3 residues: CASSSDGGYGYTF. DNA of the CDR3: TGTGCCAGCAGCAGTGACGGCGGCTATGGCTACACCTTC.

The rearrangement uses TRBV7-8 and TRBJ1-4; D call uncertain. The CDR3 consists of 16 residues. Between the trimmed V and J ends, which lost 4 bases and 3 bases, there was a span of 15 bases. The germline V gene encodes CDR1 SGHVS and CDR2 FQNEAQ. DNA for the CDR3: TGTGCCAGCAGCTCACTCCATACGGCGGCTAATGAAAAACTGTTTTTT. Translation gives CASSSLHTAANEKLFF.